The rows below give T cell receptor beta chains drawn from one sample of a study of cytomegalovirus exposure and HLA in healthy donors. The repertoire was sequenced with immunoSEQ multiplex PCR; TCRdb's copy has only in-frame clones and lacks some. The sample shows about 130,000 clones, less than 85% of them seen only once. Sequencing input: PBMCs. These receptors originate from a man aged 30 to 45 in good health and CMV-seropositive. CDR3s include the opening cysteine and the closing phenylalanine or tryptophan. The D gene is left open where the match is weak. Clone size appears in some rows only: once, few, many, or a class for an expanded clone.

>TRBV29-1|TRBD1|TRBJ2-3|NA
CSVGDSLPQYF
TGCAGCGTTGGGGACAGCCTACCGCAGTATTTT
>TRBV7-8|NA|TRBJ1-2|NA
CASSSGGNYGYTF
TGTGCCAGCAGCTCGGGGGGGAACTATGGCTACACCTTC
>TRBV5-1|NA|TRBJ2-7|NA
CASSPSGSIYEQYF
TGCGCCAGCAGCCCCTCGGGATCCATCTACGAGCAGTACTTC
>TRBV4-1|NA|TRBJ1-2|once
CASSQVGRYGYTF
TGCGCCAGCAGCCAAGTGGGGAGATATGGCTACACCTTC
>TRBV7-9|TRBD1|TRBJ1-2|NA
CASSLDGTEHFGTF
TGTGCCAGCAGCTTAGATGGGACAGAACACTTCGGCACCTTC
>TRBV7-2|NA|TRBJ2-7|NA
CASTALASSYEQYF
TGTGCCAGCACTGCTCTAGCGTCTTCCTACGAGCAGTACTTC
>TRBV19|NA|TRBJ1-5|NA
CASSPPDQPQHF
TGTGCCAGTAGTCCCCCCGATCAGCCCCAGCATTTT
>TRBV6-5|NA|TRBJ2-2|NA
CASSYSSDTGELFF
TGTGCCAGCAGTTACTCGTCCGACACCGGGGAGCTGTTTTTT
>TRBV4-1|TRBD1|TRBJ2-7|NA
CASSLGTANSYEQYF
TGCGCCAGCAGCCTGGGGACAGCCAACTCCTACGAGCAGTACTTC
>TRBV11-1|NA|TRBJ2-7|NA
CASSLGGGSTYEQYF
TGTGCCAGCAGCTTAGGAGGCGGCAGCACCTACGAGCAGTACTTC
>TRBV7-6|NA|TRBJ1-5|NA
CASSPRATSNQPQHF
TGTGCCAGCAGCCCCCGAGCCACTAGCAATCAGCCCCAGCATTTT
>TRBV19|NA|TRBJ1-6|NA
CASSILGALRTGGENSPLHF
TGTGCCAGTAGTATCCTGGGAGCCCTCCGTACGGGTGGCGAAAATTCACCCCTCCACTTT
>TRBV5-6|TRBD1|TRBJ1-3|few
CASSLGTGLNTIYF
TGTGCCAGCAGCCTTGGGACAGGGCTAAACACCATATATTTT
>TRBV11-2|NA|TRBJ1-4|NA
CASSVGGLYEKLFF
TGTGCCAGCAGCGTCGGGGGGTTATACGAAAAACTGTTTTTT
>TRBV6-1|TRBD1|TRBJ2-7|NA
CASRETGDEQYF
TGTGCCAGCAGAGAAACAGGGGACGAGCAGTACTTC
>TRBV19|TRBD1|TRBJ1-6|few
CASSRDRGFNSPLHF
TGTGCCAGTAGTCGAGACAGGGGATTTAATTCACCCCTCCACTTT
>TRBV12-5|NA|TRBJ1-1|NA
CASGLGTNTEAFF
TGTGCTAGTGGTCTAGGGACAAACACTGAAGCTTTCTTT
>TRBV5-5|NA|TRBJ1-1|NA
CASSLISAEAFF
TGTGCCAGCAGCTTGATCTCAGCTGAAGCTTTCTTT
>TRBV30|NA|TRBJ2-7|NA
CAWSAGSPGDEQYF
TGTGCCTGGAGTGCGGGAAGCCCGGGGGACGAGCAGTACTTC
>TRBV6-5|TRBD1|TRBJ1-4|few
CASSYFSGTGYEKLFF
TGTGCCAGCAGTTACTTTTCCGGGACAGGTTATGAAAAACTGTTTTTT
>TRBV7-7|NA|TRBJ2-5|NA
CASSLQGQETQYF
TGTGCCAGCAGTCTTCAGGGGCAAGAGACCCAGTACTTC
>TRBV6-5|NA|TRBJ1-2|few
CASRPAIGDGYTF
TGTGCCAGCAGACCCGCCATAGGGGATGGCTACACCTTC
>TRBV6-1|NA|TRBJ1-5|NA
CASSDLLGTQHF
TGTGCCAGCAGTGACCTACTAGGCACCCAGCATTTT